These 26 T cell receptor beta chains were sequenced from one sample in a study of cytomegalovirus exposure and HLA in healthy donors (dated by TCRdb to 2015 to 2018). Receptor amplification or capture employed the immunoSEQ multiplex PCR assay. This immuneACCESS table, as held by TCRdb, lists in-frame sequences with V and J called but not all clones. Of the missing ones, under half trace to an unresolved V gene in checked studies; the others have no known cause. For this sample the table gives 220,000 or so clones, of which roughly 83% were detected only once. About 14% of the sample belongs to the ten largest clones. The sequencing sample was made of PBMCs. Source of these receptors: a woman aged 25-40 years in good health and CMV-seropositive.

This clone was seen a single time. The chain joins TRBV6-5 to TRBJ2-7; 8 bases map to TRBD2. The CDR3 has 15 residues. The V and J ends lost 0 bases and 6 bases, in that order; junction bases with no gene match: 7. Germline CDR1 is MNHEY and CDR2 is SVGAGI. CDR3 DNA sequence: TGTGCCAGCAGTTACTCTGCGGGAGGATTGGGCGAGCAGTACTTC. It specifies CASSYSAGGLGEQYF.

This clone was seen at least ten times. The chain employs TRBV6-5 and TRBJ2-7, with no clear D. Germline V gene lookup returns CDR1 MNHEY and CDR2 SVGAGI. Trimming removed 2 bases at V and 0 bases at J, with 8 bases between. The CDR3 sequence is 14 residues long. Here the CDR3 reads CASSYQDGSYEQYF. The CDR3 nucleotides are TGTGCCAGCAGTTACCAGGACGGCTCCTACGAGCAGTACTTC.

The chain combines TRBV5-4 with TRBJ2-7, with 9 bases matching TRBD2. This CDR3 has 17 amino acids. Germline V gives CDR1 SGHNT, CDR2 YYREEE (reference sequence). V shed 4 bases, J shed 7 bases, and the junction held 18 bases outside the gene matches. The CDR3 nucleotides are TGTGCCAGCAGCAATGGGCTGTTGACTAGCGGAGAAAGGGAGCAGTACTTC. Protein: CASSNGLLTSGEREQYF. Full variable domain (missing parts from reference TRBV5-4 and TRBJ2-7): ETGVTQSPTHLIKTRGQQVTLRCSSQSGHNTVSWYQQALGQGPQFIFQYYREEENGRGNFPPRFSGLQFPNYSSELNVNALELDDSALYLCASSNGLLTSGEREQYFGPGTRLTVT.

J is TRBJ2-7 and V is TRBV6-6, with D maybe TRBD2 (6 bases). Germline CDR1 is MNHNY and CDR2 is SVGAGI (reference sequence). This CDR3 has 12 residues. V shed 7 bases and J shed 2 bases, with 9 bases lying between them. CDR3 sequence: CASNGEAYEQYF. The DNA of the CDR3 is TGTGCCAGCAATGGGGAGGCCTACGAGCAGTACTTC.

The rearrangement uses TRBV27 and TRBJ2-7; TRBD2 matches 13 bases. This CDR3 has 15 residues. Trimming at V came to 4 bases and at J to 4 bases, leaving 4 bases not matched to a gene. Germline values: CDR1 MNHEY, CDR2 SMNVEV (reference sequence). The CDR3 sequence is CASSSLTSGRYEQYF. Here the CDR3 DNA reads TGTGCCAGCAGTTCCCTGACTAGCGGGAGGTACGAGCAGTACTTC.

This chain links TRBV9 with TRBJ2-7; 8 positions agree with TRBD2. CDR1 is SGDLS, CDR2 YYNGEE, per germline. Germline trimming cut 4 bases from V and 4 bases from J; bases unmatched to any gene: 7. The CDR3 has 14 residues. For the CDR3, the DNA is TGTGCCAGCAGCCCCAGCGGGAGCCGGTACGAGCAGTACTTC. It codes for CASSPSGSRYEQYF.

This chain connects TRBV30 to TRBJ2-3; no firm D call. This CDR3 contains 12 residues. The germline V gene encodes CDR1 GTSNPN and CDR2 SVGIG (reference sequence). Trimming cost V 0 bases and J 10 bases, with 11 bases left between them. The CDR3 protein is CAWSVLRDAQYF. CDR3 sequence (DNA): TGTGCCTGGAGTGTACTGAGAGACGCGCAGTATTTT.

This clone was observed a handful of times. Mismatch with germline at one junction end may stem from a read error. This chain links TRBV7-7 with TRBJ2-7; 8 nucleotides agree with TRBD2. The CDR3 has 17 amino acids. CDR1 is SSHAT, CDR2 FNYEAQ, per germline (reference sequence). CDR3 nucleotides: TGTGCTAGCAGCCTGAAGAGGAAGACTAGCGAATCCTACGAGCAGTACTTC. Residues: CASSLKRKTSESYEQYF.

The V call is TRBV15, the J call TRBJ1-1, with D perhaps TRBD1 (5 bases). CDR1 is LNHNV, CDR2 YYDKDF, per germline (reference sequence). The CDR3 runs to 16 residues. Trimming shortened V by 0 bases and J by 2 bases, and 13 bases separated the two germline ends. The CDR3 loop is CATSRDLTASNTEAFF. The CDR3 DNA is TGTGCCACCAGCAGAGACTTGACAGCTTCCAACACTGAAGCTTTCTTT.

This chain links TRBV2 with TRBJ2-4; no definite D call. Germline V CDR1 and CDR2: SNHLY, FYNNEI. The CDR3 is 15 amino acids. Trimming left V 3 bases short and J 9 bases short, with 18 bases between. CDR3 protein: CASSDGWLLQGIQYF. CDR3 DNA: TGTGCCAGCAGTGATGGTTGGCTCCTTCAAGGCATTCAGTACTTC.

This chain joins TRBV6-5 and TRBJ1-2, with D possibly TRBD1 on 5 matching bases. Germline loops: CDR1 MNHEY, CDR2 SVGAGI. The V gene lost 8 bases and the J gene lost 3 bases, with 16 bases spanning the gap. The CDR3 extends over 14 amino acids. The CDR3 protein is CASATLGTDYGYTF. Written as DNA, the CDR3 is TGTGCCAGCGCTACCTTAGGGACCGACTATGGCTACACCTTC.

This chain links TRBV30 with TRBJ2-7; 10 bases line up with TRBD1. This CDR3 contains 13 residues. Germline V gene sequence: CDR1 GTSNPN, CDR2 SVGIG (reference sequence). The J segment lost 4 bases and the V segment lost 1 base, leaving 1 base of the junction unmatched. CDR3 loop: CAWSGGQGYEQYF. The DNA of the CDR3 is TGTGCCTGGAGTGGGGGACAGGGGTACGAGCAGTACTTC.

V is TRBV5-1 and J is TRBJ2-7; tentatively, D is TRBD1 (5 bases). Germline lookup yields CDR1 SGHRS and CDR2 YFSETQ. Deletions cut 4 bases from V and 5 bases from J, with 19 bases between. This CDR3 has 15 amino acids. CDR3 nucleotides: TGCGCCAGCAGCCCGGGCAGAGGCAGGGCCCACGAGCAGTACTTC. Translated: CASSPGRGRAHEQYF.

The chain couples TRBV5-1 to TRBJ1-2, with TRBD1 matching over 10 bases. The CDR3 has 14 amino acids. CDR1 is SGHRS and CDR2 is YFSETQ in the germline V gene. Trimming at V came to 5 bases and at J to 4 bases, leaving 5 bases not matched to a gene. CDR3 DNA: TGCGCCAGCAGAAAGACAGGGGGCGGCTATGGCTACACCTTC. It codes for CASRKTGGGYGYTF. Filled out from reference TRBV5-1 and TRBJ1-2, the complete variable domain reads KAGVTQTPRYLIKTRGQQVTLSCSPISGHRSVSWYQQTPGQGLQFLFEYFSETQRNKGNFPGRFSGRQFSNSRSEMNVSTLELGDSALYLCASRKTGGGYGYTFGSGTRLTVV.

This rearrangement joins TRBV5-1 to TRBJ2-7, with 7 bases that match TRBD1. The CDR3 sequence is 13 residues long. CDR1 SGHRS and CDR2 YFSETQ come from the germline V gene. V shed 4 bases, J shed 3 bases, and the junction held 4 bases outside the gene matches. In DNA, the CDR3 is TGCGCCAGCAGCCGGGGACAGAACTACGAGCAGTACTTC. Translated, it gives CASSRGQNYEQYF.

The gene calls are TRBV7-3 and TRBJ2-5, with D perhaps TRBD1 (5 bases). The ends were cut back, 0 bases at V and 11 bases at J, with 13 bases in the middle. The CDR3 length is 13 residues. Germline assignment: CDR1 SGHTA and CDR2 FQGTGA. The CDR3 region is CASSLTKGGHQYF. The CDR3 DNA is TGTGCCAGCAGCTTAACGAAAGGCGGACATCAGTACTTC.

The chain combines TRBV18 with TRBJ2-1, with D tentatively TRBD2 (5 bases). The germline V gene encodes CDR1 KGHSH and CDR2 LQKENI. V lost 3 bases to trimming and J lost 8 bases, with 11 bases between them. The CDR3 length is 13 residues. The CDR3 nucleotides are TGTGCCAGCTCACCTGGACTGCACGATGAGCAGTTCTTC. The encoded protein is CASSPGLHDEQFF.

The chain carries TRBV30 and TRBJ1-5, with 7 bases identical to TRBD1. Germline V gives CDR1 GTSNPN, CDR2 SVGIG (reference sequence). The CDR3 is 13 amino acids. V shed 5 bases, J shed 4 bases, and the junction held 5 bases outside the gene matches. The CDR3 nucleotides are TGTGCCTGGTCCCAGGGGGTTAATCAGCCCCAGCATTTT. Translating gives CAWSQGVNQPQHF.

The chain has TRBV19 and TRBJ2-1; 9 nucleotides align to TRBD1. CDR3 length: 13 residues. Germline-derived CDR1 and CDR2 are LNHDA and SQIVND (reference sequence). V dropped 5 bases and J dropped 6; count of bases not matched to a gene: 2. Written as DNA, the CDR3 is TGTGCCAGTAGTCCGGGACAGGGCAATGAGCAGTTCTTC. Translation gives CASSPGQGNEQFF. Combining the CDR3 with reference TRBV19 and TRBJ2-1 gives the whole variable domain DGGITQSPKYLFRKEGQNVTLSCEQNLNHDAMYWYRQDPGQGLRLIYYSQIVNDFQKGDIAEGYSVSREKKESFPLTVTSAQKNPTAFYLCASSPGQGNEQFFGPGTRLTVL.

DNA of the CDR3: TGCGCCAGCAGTCAATCCGGTGGGGCCCATGGCTACACCTTC. Its protein product is CASSQSGGAHGYTF. The chain recombines TRBV23-1 with TRBJ1-2, with D perhaps matching TRBD1 (5 bases). TRBV23-1 is marked as an open reading frame, function uncertain. The CDR3 is 14 amino acids. Trimming took 0 bases from V and 6 from J, leaving 11 bases between them.

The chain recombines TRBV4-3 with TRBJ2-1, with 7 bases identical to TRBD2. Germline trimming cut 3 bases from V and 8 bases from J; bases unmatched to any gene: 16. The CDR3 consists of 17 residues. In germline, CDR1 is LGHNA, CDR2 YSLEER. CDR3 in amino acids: CASSHPPGRAGTDEQFF. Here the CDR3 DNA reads TGCGCCAGCAGCCACCCCCCGGGGAGGGCTGGCACGGATGAGCAGTTCTTC.

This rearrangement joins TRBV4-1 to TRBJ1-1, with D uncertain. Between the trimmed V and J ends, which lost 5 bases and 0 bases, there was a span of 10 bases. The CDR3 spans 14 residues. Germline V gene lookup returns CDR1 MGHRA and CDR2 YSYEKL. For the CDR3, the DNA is TGCGCCAGCAGCTCCCACTCCCTGAACACTGAAGCTTTCTTT. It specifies CASSSHSLNTEAFF.

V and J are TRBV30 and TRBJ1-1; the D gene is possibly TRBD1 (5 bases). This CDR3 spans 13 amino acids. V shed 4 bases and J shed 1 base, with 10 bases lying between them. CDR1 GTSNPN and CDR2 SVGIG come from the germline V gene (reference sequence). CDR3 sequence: CAWTAGGNTEAFF. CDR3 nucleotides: TGTGCCTGGACAGCGGGGGGGAACACTGAAGCTTTCTTT.

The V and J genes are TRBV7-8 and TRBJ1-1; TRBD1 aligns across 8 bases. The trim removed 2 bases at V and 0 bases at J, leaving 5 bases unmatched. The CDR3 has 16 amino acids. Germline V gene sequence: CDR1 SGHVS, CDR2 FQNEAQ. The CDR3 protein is CASSLQGASVNTEAFF. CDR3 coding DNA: TGTGCCAGCAGCTTACAGGGGGCAAGTGTGAACACTGAAGCTTTCTTT.

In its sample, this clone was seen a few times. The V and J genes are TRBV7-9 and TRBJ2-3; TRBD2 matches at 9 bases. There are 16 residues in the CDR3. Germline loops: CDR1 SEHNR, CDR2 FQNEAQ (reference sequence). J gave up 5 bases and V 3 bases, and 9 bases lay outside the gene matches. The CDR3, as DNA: TGTGCCAGCAGCTTCTCCTTAGCGGGAGTGGTAGATACGCAGTATTTT. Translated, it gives CASSFSLAGVVDTQYF.

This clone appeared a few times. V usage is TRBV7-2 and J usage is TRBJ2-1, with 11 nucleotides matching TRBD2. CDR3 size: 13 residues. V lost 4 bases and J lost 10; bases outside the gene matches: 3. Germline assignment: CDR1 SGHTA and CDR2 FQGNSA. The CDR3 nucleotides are TGTGCCAGCAGCTCGACTAGCGGGAACGAGCAGTTCTTC. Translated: CASSSTSGNEQFF.